Below, 23 T cell receptor beta chains from the same sample are listed, as sequenced in a study of blood T cells in healthy people across ages (dated by TCRdb to between 2014 and 2017). Library preparation was by 5' RACE. These reads were obtained on an Illumina HiSeq 2500. A second roughly 6 to 12 cycle PCR used a sample-barcoded 5' primer and a J-beta primer mix. TCRdb trimmed public reads at Q25 via fastp, called clones via MiXCR and kept in-frame beta chains. Each CDR3 protein appears once, grouped with its most common genes and DNA. The sample table shows under 1,100,000 distinct CDR3 sequences, and around 25% are seen once. The ten largest clones represent about 0.8% of the sample. These data were also filed under a second study, of T cells of mothers and their children.

Material: blood. Every receptor here comes from a girl aged 2-10 years in good health.

This chain's CDR3 is CASSPGGGRIDTQYF. The CDR3 DNA reads TGTGCCAGCAGTCCCGGCGGGGGGAGGATAGATACGCAGTATTTT. The gene calls are TRBV12-3 or TRBV12-4 and TRBJ2-3, with 8 bases lining up with TRBD2. V was pared by 5 bases and J by 5 bases, with 9 bases of the junction left unmatched. The CDR3 contains 15 residues.

The V and J genes are TRBV28 and TRBJ2-5, with D possibly being TRBD1 (6 bases). The germline CDR1 and CDR2 sequences are MDHEN and SYDVKM. Deletions cut 10 bases from V and 3 bases from J, with 12 bases between. The CDR3 length is 12 residues. The CDR3 here is CAIHRDKETQYF. For the CDR3, the DNA is TGTGCCATACACCGGGACAAAGAGACCCAGTACTTC.

CDR3 in DNA: TGCGCCAGCTCTCTGGCCGGGATGCCCTACGAGCAGTACTTC. It yields the protein CASSLAGMPYEQYF. The rearrangement joins TRBV5-1 to TRBJ2-7; D is perhaps TRBD2 (5 bases). V was shortened by 7 bases and J by 2 bases, with 16 bases between the two germline ends. This CDR3 is built from 14 residues. Germline loops: CDR1 SGHRS, CDR2 YFSETQ.

Concerning this clonotype: The germline gene is not matched at one end of the junction; a read error may be the cause. J is TRBJ1-2 and V is TRBV4-1; D possibly corresponds to TRBD1 (5 bases). This CDR3 region has 14 residues. Germline V gives CDR1 MGHRA, CDR2 YSYEKL. The chain's CDR3 is CASSQVTGFDGYAF. CDR3 in DNA: TGCGCCAGCAGCCAAGTCACAGGTTTTGATGGCTACGCCTTC.

The CDR3 sequence: CASSPLGSPGHNQPQHF. CDR3 nucleotide sequence: TGTGCCAGCAGCCCTCTGGGGTCCCCGGGGCATAATCAGCCCCAGCATTTT. This chain links TRBV28 with TRBJ1-5, with D possibly being TRBD1 (5 bases). Germline-derived CDR1 and CDR2 are MDHEN and SYDVKM. This CDR3 has 17 residues. V was shortened by 6 bases and J by 4 bases, with 22 bases between the two germline ends.

The V gene is TRBV29-1, the J gene TRBJ2-5; possibly TRBD1 for D (6 bases). Germline loops: CDR1 SQVTM, CDR2 ANQGSEA. The CDR3 is 14 amino acids. V was pared by 5 bases and J by 4 bases, with 17 bases between. This chain's CDR3 is CSVHKGDGGETQYF. The CDR3 DNA follows: TGCAGCGTTCACAAGGGGGATGGTGGAGAGACCCAGTACTTC.

This clonotype was counted a few times. The CDR3 is CSVEDLQGQGGETQYF. CDR3 nucleotide sequence: TGCAGCGTTGAAGATCTTCAGGGACAGGGGGGGGAGACCCAGTACTTC. The V gene is TRBV29-1, the J gene TRBJ2-5, with 11 nucleotides matching TRBD1. The CDR3 has 16 amino acids. V dropped 0 bases and J dropped 5; count of bases not matched to a gene: 8. Per germline, CDR1 SQVTM and CDR2 ANQGSEA.

This clonotype turned up a few times. CDR3 DNA sequence: TGCGCCAGCAGCTTGGGACAGGGGTTGCATGAGCAGTTCTTC. Encoded protein: CASSLGQGLHEQFF. V and J are TRBV5-1 and TRBJ2-1; 8 bases fit TRBD1. The CDR3 loop spans 14 amino acids. Germline assignment: CDR1 SGHRS and CDR2 YFSETQ. Trimming at V came to 0 bases and at J to 8 bases, leaving 4 bases not matched to a gene.

This clonotype was counted only a few times. The chain combines TRBV7-9 with TRBJ2-6; D uncertain. Looked up from germline, CDR1 is SEHNR and CDR2 is FQNEAQ (reference sequence). Trimming cost V 4 bases and J 0 bases, with 16 bases left between them. This CDR3 comprises 18 residues. The CDR3 nucleotides read TGTGCCAGCAGCTCGCTATCCGGGCTGAGCTCTGGGGCCAACGTCCTGACTTTC. Its protein product is CASSSLSGLSSGANVLTF.

The table lists this clonotype with a few counts. V usage is TRBV5-1 and J usage is TRBJ1-3; D ambiguous. V lost 0 bases and J 0 bases, leaving 19 bases between the germline ends. From germline, CDR1 is SGHRS and CDR2 YFSETQ. The CDR3 consists of 19 residues. The CDR3 reads CASSLGLFPLNISGNTIYF. The CDR3 bases are TGCGCCAGCAGCTTGGGTCTCTTCCCCCTGAACATCTCTGGAAACACCATATATTTT.

This clonotype was picked up a small number of times. The chain is built from TRBV2 and TRBJ2-5; 8 positions agree with TRBD1. TRBJ2-7 explains the end of the DNA better; the J call may be wrong. This CDR3 comprises 13 residues. The germline gives CDR1 SNHLY, CDR2 FYNNEI. The CDR3 DNA reads as TGTGCCAGCACTCGGGGACAGGACCACGAGCAGTACTTC. Its translation: CASTRGQDHEQYF.

In DNA, the CDR3 is TGCAGTGCGGGGCCGGGGGTGAGAGAGACCCAGTACTTC. Translated: CSAGPGVRETQYF. V gene TRBV20-1 combines with J gene TRBJ2-5; a weak D match, TRBD2 (6 bases). The germline CDR1 and CDR2 sequences are DFQATT and SNEGSKA (reference sequence). The V and J ends lost 6 bases and 4 bases respectively, with 15 bases between them. The CDR3 runs to 13 residues.

This clonotype was counted between two and nine times. V gene TRBV4-1 combines with J gene TRBJ1-4; D gene unclear. V lost 1 base, J lost 6 bases, and 9 bases lay in between. This CDR3 is built from 14 residues. Germline assignment: CDR1 MGHRA and CDR2 YSYEKL. In DNA form, the CDR3 reads TGCGCCAGCAGCCAAGGGGCAGGAGATGAAAAACTGTTTTTT. Translating gives CASSQGAGDEKLFF.

This clonotype was seen only a few times. The rearrangement uses TRBV29-1 and TRBJ1-1; TRBD1 aligns across 8 bases. The CDR3 totals 13 residues. Germline V CDR1 and CDR2: SQVTM, ANQGSEA. The J segment lost 2 bases and the V segment lost 6 bases, leaving 5 bases of the junction unmatched. The CDR3 bases are TGCAGCGTACCGGGACAGGTAAACACTGAAGCTTTCTTT. It translates to CSVPGQVNTEAFF.

This clonotype was found a few times. The rearrangement joins TRBV7-9 to TRBJ1-2; no reliable D call. V lost 2 bases to trimming and J lost 7 bases, with 8 bases between them. CDR3 length: 12 residues. Germline CDR1 is SEHNR and CDR2 is FQNEAQ (reference sequence). The CDR3 spells CASSLSEGGYTF. The CDR3, as DNA: TGTGCCAGCAGCTTATCTGAGGGTGGCTACACCTTC.

This rearrangement joins TRBV27 to TRBJ2-5, with D tentatively TRBD1 (6 bases). CDR1 MNHEY and CDR2 SMNVEV come from the germline V gene (reference sequence). CDR3 size: 15 residues. The V gene lost 8 bases and the J gene lost 2 bases, with 18 bases spanning the gap. This CDR3 is CASRPGQLVQETQYF. CDR3 sequence (DNA): TGTGCCAGCCGTCCCGGACAGCTAGTGCAAGAGACCCAGTACTTC.

The chain recombines TRBV28 with TRBJ2-3; maybe TRBD1 (5 bases). The V gene's germline CDR1 is MDHEN and CDR2 SYDVKM. CDR3 length equals 15 residues. Trimming shortened V by 6 bases and J by 2 bases, and 15 bases separated the two germline ends. The CDR3 coding sequence is TGTGCCAGCAGCCCAACAGGAGAGATCACAGATACGCAGTATTTT. Protein sequence: CASSPTGEITDTQYF.

The chain has TRBV12-3 or TRBV12-4 and TRBJ2-7, with D perhaps matching TRBD2 (5 bases). The CDR3 sequence is 19 residues long. Trimming shortened V by 3 bases and J by 0 bases, and 24 bases separated the two germline ends. CDR3 protein: CASSLLDLLQPRSSYEQYF. DNA for the CDR3: TGTGCCAGCAGTTTGTTGGACTTGCTCCAGCCCAGGAGCTCCTACGAGCAGTACTTC.

The chain combines TRBV5-1 with TRBJ2-1; possible D gene TRBD2, 6 bases. The length of the CDR3 is 16 residues. CDR1 and CDR2 (germline): SGHRS, YFSETQ. With 0 bases removed from V and 2 bases from J, the gap between germline ends came to 12 bases. CDR3 residues: CASSLASSSAYNEQFF. CDR3 DNA: TGCGCCAGCAGCTTGGCCTCGTCTAGCGCCTACAATGAGCAGTTCTTC.

This clonotype came up many times. V and J are TRBV28 and TRBJ2-5; a weak D match, TRBD1 (5 bases). Germline CDR1 is MDHEN and CDR2 is SYDVKM. V was trimmed by 3 bases and J by 2 bases, leaving 13 bases between them. The CDR3 consists of 15 residues. CDR3 DNA: TGTGCCAGCAGTTTCCAGGGTATCCGTCAAGAGACCCAGTACTTC. This translates into CASSFQGIRQETQYF.

The V and J genes are TRBV10-3 and TRBJ1-2; tentative D call: TRBD1 (5 bases). With 7 bases removed from V and 6 bases from J, the gap between germline ends came to 18 bases. The germline CDR1 and CDR2 sequences are ENHRY and SYGVKD. CDR3 length: 14 residues. The DNA of the CDR3 is TGTGCCATCAATTACCTCGGGACGGAAGATGGCTACACCTTC. Translation gives CAINYLGTEDGYTF.

V is TRBV19 and J is TRBJ1-1; D is ambiguous. Germline assignment: CDR1 LNHDA and CDR2 SQIVND (reference sequence). The CDR3 is 13 amino acids. Trimming cost V 3 bases and J 3 bases, with 8 bases left between them. CDR3 DNA: TGTGCCAGTAGTATTGAGGGCCACACTGAAGCTTTCTTT. It specifies CASSIEGHTEAFF.

V and J are TRBV7-2 and TRBJ1-2; no clear D. The CDR3 runs 15 residues. V was trimmed by 2 bases and J by 7 bases, leaving 17 bases between them. Germline values: CDR1 SGHTA, CDR2 FQGNSA. The CDR3 nucleotides read TGTGCCAGCAGCTTAACATTGTTTGGCGGTAGTGGCTACACCTTC. Translating gives CASSLTLFGGSGYTF.